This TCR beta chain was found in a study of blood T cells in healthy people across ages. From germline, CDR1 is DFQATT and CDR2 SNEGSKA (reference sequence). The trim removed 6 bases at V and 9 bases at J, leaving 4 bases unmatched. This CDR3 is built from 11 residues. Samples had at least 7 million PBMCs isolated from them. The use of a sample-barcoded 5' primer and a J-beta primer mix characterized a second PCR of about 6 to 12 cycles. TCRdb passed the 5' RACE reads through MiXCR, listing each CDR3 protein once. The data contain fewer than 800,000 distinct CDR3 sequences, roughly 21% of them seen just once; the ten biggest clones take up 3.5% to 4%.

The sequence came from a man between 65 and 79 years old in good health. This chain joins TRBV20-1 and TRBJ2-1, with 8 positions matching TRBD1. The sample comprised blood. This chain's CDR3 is CSAVDRAEQFF. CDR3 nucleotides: TGCAGTGCCGTGGACAGGGCTGAGCAGTTCTTC.